This T cell receptor (beta chain) is drawn from a study of T-cell reconstitution after alpha-beta-depleted transplantation in children (dated by TCRdb to 2015 to 2016). Broadly, across the study: Using TCR repertoire profiling, the study quantitatively followed how T-cell immune reconstitution unfolded in children after TCRalphabeta/CD19-depleted allogeneic hematopoietic cell transplantation.

Library preparation used PCR. Reads for this sample came from an Illumina HiSeq 2500. Molecular barcoding was employed in the preparation of TCR libraries, with unique molecular identifiers being used to normalize TCRbeta repertoire quantification. TCRdb took the public reads, trimmed them with fastp at Q25, ran MiXCR for clone calling and kept in-frame beta chains. Rows are combined by CDR3 protein, so each entry shows the most common genes and DNA. The sample table lists about 190,000 distinct CDR3 sequences, about 6.8% of them with a count of one. The ten largest clones represent roughly 3% of the sample. CDR1 is given as SGHNT and CDR2 as YENEEA, both from the germline V gene. Here V drops 1 base and J drops 7 bases, and the junction holds 5 bases not matched to any gene. Inclusive of the bounding cysteine and phenylalanine, the CDR3 is 15 residues long. The retained sequence is limited to the CDR3, 45 bases, with the frame set at the first base.

As concerns this clonotype: The specificity of this receptor is unknown. Base quality data are lacking; no much larger clone is found one base away.

This clonotype was sampled from a human donor who donated a stem cell graft to a child with Wiskott-Aldrich syndrome. Recombination linked TRBV11-3 to TRBJ1-4; 8 central bases correspond to TRBD1. Source: PBMCs from the stem cell graft donor, taken from the stem cell graft. The CDR3 corresponds to CASSLGDRGGEKLFF. The DNA sequence is as follows: TGTGCCAGCAGCTTAGGAGACAGGGGCGGTGAAAAACTGTTTTTT.